A single sample is the source of the 29 T cell receptor beta chains below, sequenced in a study of lymphopenia after photon versus proton radiotherapy. This table comes from immunoSEQ multiplex PCR, and its TCRdb copy is limited to in-frame clones, with some not included. The repertoire has about 33,000 clones, 85% to 90% of them found once; the top ten carry 6.8%. The sequences come from peripheral blood, collected from a patient treated with photon-based radiotherapy. These receptors came from a woman aged 45-65 years with pancreatic cancer.

By sample share, this clone is medium-sized. The genes are TRBV13 and TRBJ2-1; D is possibly TRBD2 (6 bases). Trimming took 5 bases from V and 8 from J, leaving 22 bases between them. This CDR3 comprises 16 residues. The germline V gene has CDR1 PRHDT and CDR2 FYEKMQ (reference sequence). Here the CDR3 reads CASSQAGAGPSHEQFF. CDR3 DNA sequence: TGTGCCAGCAGCCAAGCTGGGGCGGGGCCAAGCCATGAGCAGTTCTTC.

This rearrangement joins TRBV4-1 to TRBJ1-1, with a tentative D call TRBD1 (6 bases). Germline V gene sequence: CDR1 MGHRA, CDR2 YSYEKL. V shed 3 bases and J shed 5 bases, with 19 bases lying between them. CDR3 length: 16 residues. The CDR3 DNA sequence: TGCGCCAGCAGCCACACCCCGCCAGGGGATTGGACTGAAGCTTTCTTT. This translates into CASSHTPPGDWTEAFF.

The genes are TRBV10-2 and TRBJ2-2; D gene unclear. The CDR3 is 11 residues long. Deletions cut 4 bases from V and 6 bases from J, with 3 bases between. Germline V gene sequence: CDR1 WSHSY, CDR2 SAAADI. The CDR3 DNA sequence: TGCGCCAGCAGTGTAGCCGGGGAGCTGTTTTTT. Translation gives CASSVAGELFF.

This rearrangement joins TRBV19 to TRBJ2-1; TRBD2 matches at 9 bases. Germline CDR1 is LNHDA and CDR2 is SQIVND (reference sequence). Unmatched junction bases numbered 15, after V lost 11 bases and J lost 1 base. This CDR3 is 17 amino acids long. The CDR3 reads CAASSPRTSVSYNEQFF. As DNA, the CDR3 is TGTGCCGCCAGTAGCCCCCGGACTAGCGTATCCTACAATGAGCAGTTCTTC.

This chain uses TRBV6-4 with TRBJ2-3; 10 bases map to TRBD1. J gave up 1 base and V 2 bases, and 0 bases lay outside the gene matches. CDR3 length equals 15 residues. Germline CDR1 reads MRHNA; CDR2 reads SNTAGT. CDR3 region: CASSDGTGGTDTQYF. The DNA for the CDR3 is TGTGCCAGCAGTGACGGGACAGGGGGCACAGATACGCAGTATTTT.

The CDR3 coding sequence is TGCGCCAGCAGTCAACGGCGGGACACTGAGAACACTGAAGCTTTCTTT. It specifies CASSQRRDTENTEAFF. The chain links TRBV23-1 to TRBJ1-1; possible D gene TRBD1, 6 bases. TRBV23-1 counts as an open reading frame of uncertain function. This CDR3 has 16 amino acids. V lost 2 bases and J lost 1, with 14 bases in between.

V usage is TRBV7-9 and J usage is TRBJ1-4, with D perhaps TRBD1 (5 bases). V lost 4 bases, J lost 5 bases, and 14 bases lay in between. The germline V gene encodes CDR1 SEHNR and CDR2 FQNEAQ (reference sequence). This CDR3 has 15 residues. In DNA form, the CDR3 reads TGTGCCAGCAGCTCGGGGACTTCGGGGAATGAAAAACTGTTTTTT. This encodes CASSSGTSGNEKLFF.

This chain links TRBV30 with TRBJ1-1; D gene unclear. Germline V gene lookup returns CDR1 GTSNPN and CDR2 SVGIG (reference sequence). The CDR3 is made up of 14 amino acids. The V end was cut by 3 bases, the J end by 1 base, with 12 bases between. In nucleotides, the CDR3 is TGTGCCTGGAGCCTTTTCAGGACGAACACTGAAGCTTTCTTT. It encodes CAWSLFRTNTEAFF. Supplemented by reference TRBV30 and TRBJ1-1, the full variable domain reads SQTIHQWPATLVQPVGSPLSLECTVEGTSNPNLYWYRQAAGRGLQLLFYSVGIGQISSEVPQNLSASRPQDRQFILSSKKLLLSDSGFYLCAWSLFRTNTEAFFGQGTRLTVV.

The chain combines TRBV19 with TRBJ2-2; 7 bases line up with TRBD2. The CDR3 consists of 15 residues. From germline, CDR1 is LNHDA and CDR2 SQIVND (reference sequence). The ends lost 9 bases at V and 4 bases at J; junction bases unmatched: 11. The CDR3 loop is CASSQASGFTGELFF. The CDR3 nucleotides read TGTGCCAGCAGTCAGGCTAGCGGTTTCACCGGGGAGCTGTTTTTT.

Comments on this clone: One junction end disagrees with the germline gene, perhaps due to a read error. The rearrangement links TRBV28 to TRBJ1-2, with TRBD1 as a possible D gene (6 bases). Germline CDR1 and CDR2: MDHEN and SYDVKM. This CDR3 has 12 amino acids. The CDR3 nucleotides read TGTGCCAGCGGGACAACTAACTATGGCCACACCTTC. This gives the protein CASGTTNYGHTF.

The rearrangement links TRBV7-6 to TRBJ2-7; 9 positions agree with TRBD1. The CDR3 has 17 residues. Per germline, CDR1 SGHVS and CDR2 FNYEAQ. Trimming took 4 bases from V and 4 from J; bases not matched to a gene: 14. The CDR3 sequence is CASSSSAPGTGRYEQYF. The DNA of the CDR3 is TGTGCCAGCAGCTCGAGCGCCCCGGGGACAGGGCGGTACGAGCAGTACTTC.

This clone came up once. J is TRBJ2-2 and V is TRBV7-2; the D gene is possibly TRBD2 (5 bases). Trimming cost V 0 bases and J 2 bases, with 7 bases left between them. Germline V gene sequence: CDR1 SGHTA, CDR2 FQGNSA. The CDR3 sequence is 15 residues long. The DNA for the CDR3 is TGTGCCAGCAGCTTAGCTGGACTCAACACCGGGGAGCTGTTTTTT. Protein sequence: CASSLAGLNTGELFF.

The chain carries TRBV15 and TRBJ1-1; the D gene is possibly TRBD1 (6 bases). The V end was cut by 0 bases, the J end by 8 bases, with 22 bases between. The CDR3 extends over 17 amino acids. Germline loops: CDR1 LNHNV, CDR2 YYDKDF (reference sequence). CDR3 DNA sequence: TGTGCCACCAGCAGAGATCAATTTGACAGGCGCTTGTTAGAAGCTTTCTTT. As protein: CATSRDQFDRRLLEAFF. The full variable domain, its missing parts supplied by reference TRBV15 and TRBJ1-1, is DAMVIQNPRYQVTQFGKPVTLSCSQTLNHNVMYWYQQKSSQAPKLLFHYYDKDFNNEADTPDNFQSRRPNTSFCFLDIRSPGLGDTAMYLCATSRDQFDRRLLEAFFGQGTRLTVV.

The chain combines TRBV5-1 with TRBJ2-2, with TRBD2 identical over 14 bases. Trimming took 6 bases from V and 4 from J; bases not matched to a gene: 8. Looked up from germline, CDR1 is SGHRS and CDR2 is YFSETQ. This CDR3 region has 17 residues. CDR3 nucleotide sequence: TGCGCCAGCATACCGGGACTAGCGGGAGCTAGCACCGGGGAGCTGTTTTTT. Its translation: CASIPGLAGASTGELFF.

The V call is TRBV10-3, the J call TRBJ2-1, with a possible D match to TRBD2 (7 bases). The CDR3 has 18 amino acids. Germline values: CDR1 ENHRY, CDR2 SYGVKD. V was shortened by 2 bases and J by 2 bases, with 19 bases between the two germline ends. Here the CDR3 reads CAISERGRTGGTYNEQFF. The CDR3 DNA follows: TGTGCCATCAGTGAGAGGGGGAGAACGGGAGGAACCTACAATGAGCAGTTCTTC.

In this sample, this clone turned up a few times. This rearrangement joins TRBV27 to TRBJ1-1; D is uncertain. CDR1 is MNHEY and CDR2 is SMNVEV in the germline V gene (reference sequence). The CDR3 is 14 amino acids. The V and J ends lost 4 bases and 2 bases respectively, with 11 bases between them. CDR3 sequence reads: CASSSLLGNTEAFF. The CDR3 coding sequence is TGTGCCAGCAGTTCCCTCTTAGGCAACACTGAAGCTTTCTTT.

The V gene is TRBV6-5, the J gene TRBJ2-1; the D gene is possibly TRBD1 (5 bases). The CDR3 is 15 amino acids. V was cut by 0 bases and J by 9 bases, with 15 bases left in between. Germline V gene sequence: CDR1 MNHEY, CDR2 SVGAGI. DNA for the CDR3: TGTGCCAGCAGTTACTCGACAGAATCAACCGTTGAGCAGTTCTTC. Translation gives CASSYSTESTVEQFF.

This rearrangement joins TRBV19 to TRBJ2-1, with D perhaps TRBD1 (6 bases). Germline V gives CDR1 LNHDA, CDR2 SQIVND (reference sequence). V lost 8 bases and J lost 6, with 20 bases in between. This CDR3 has 15 residues. CDR3: CASRVGRGIFNEQFF. CDR3 bases: TGTGCCAGTCGTGTGGGCAGGGGCATCTTCAATGAGCAGTTCTTC.

The V gene is TRBV9, the J gene TRBJ2-3, with TRBD1 matching 8 bases. Unmatched junction bases numbered 14, after V lost 8 bases and J lost 0 bases. The CDR3 loop spans 17 amino acids. Germline V gives CDR1 SGDLS, CDR2 YYNGEE. This chain's CDR3 is CARTGQEVDESTDTQYF. The CDR3 bases are TGTGCCAGAACGGGACAGGAGGTAGACGAAAGCACAGATACGCAGTATTTT.

This rearrangement joins TRBV30 to TRBJ2-7, with 9 bases matching TRBD1. This CDR3 is 13 amino acids long. Germline lookup yields CDR1 GTSNPN and CDR2 SVGIG (reference sequence). Trimming cost V 3 bases and J 5 bases; bases outside gene matches: 5. CDR3 sequence (DNA): TGTGCCTGGAGCGGGACAGGGTTCGACGAGCAGTACTTC. The encoded protein is CAWSGTGFDEQYF.

The rearrangement joins TRBV11-2 to TRBJ2-7, with D possibly TRBD2 on 5 matching bases. Germline lookup yields CDR1 SGHAT and CDR2 FQNNGV. V was clipped by 6 bases and J by 0 bases, with 12 bases between them. The CDR3 runs 14 residues. CDR3 coding DNA: TGTGCCAGCAGAGCGTCGGGGAGCTCCTACGAGCAGTACTTC. Protein: CASRASGSSYEQYF.

This sequence joins TRBV5-5 and TRBJ2-5; 12 nucleotides agree with TRBD2. The CDR3 is 16 amino acids. With V trimmed by 0 bases and J by 5 bases, 5 bases remained unmatched. CDR1 and CDR2 from the germline V gene are SGHKS and YYEKEE (reference sequence). The CDR3 nucleotides read TGTGCCAGCAGCTTGGAACTAGCGGGAGGTCGGGAGACCCAGTACTTC. Its protein product is CASSLELAGGRETQYF.

This rearrangement joins TRBV5-5 to TRBJ1-1; 12 nucleotides agree with TRBD1. This CDR3 is built from 18 residues. The J segment lost 3 bases and the V segment lost 1 base, leaving 10 bases of the junction unmatched. Per germline, CDR1 SGHKS and CDR2 YYEKEE (reference sequence). CDR3 sequence (DNA): TGTGCCAGCAGCTTGTTAGGGACAGGGGGCTATACTGACACTGAAGCTTTCTTT. Amino acid sequence: CASSLLGTGGYTDTEAFF.

The chain uses TRBV27 and TRBJ2-7; maybe TRBD2 (5 bases). The CDR3 extends over 15 amino acids. Between the trimmed V and J ends, which lost 8 bases and 7 bases, there was a span of 24 bases. From germline, CDR1 is MNHEY and CDR2 SMNVEV (reference sequence). The CDR3 DNA reads as TGTGCCAGCTCGCCTCGACTGGCGACTGAGCGGGAGCAGTACTTC. It codes for CASSPRLATEREQYF.

The rearrangement joins TRBV4-3 to TRBJ2-1; 9 positions agree with TRBD2. CDR3 size: 16 residues. The germline gives CDR1 LGHNA, CDR2 YSLEER. V was pared by 4 bases and J by 3 bases, with 7 bases of the junction left unmatched. The CDR3 sequence: CASSRGVSGSYNEQFF. CDR3 nucleotide sequence: TGCGCCAGCAGCCGAGGCGTTAGCGGGAGCTACAATGAGCAGTTCTTC.

This chain uses TRBV7-7 with TRBJ2-1; D tentatively reads TRBD1 or TRBD2 (5 bases each). The germline CDR1 and CDR2 sequences are SSHAT and FNYEAQ (reference sequence). V lost 5 bases and J lost 6, with 14 bases in between. This CDR3 region has 14 residues. CDR3 protein: CASSPIPGPNEQFF. The CDR3 DNA reads TGTGCCAGCAGCCCCATCCCGGGGCCCAATGAGCAGTTCTTC.

The table lists this clone with a count of one. The CDR3 DNA follows: TGTGCCAGCAGCTCCCGGGAGGGGAAAGAGACCCAGTACTTC. Translation gives CASSSREGKETQYF. This sequence joins TRBV7-2 and TRBJ2-5; TRBD2 matches at 8 bases. This CDR3 has 14 residues. CDR1 and CDR2 from the germline V gene are SGHTA and FQGNSA. The V and J ends lost 4 bases and 3 bases, in that order; junction bases with no gene match: 4.

This clone was detected only once. CDR3 in amino acids: CASSVTGGLPGELFF. CDR3 nucleotide sequence: TGTGCCAGCAGTGTGACAGGGGGTCTTCCCGGGGAGCTGTTTTTT. The chain joins TRBV28 to TRBJ2-2, with TRBD1 matching 9 bases. V lost 5 bases to trimming and J lost 6 bases; unmatched junction nucleotides: 7. Germline CDR1 and CDR2: MDHEN and SYDVKM. The CDR3 consists of 15 residues.

The CDR3 nucleotides read TGTGCCAGTAGTGTAGGACAGACAAACACTGAAGCTTTCTTT. Translation: CASSVGQTNTEAFF. The chain combines TRBV19 with TRBJ1-1, with D perhaps matching TRBD1 (6 bases). The CDR3 spans 14 residues. Trimming removed 5 bases from V and 2 bases from J, with 12 bases in between. Germline V gene sequence: CDR1 LNHDA, CDR2 SQIVND (reference sequence).